A selection of T cell receptor beta chains follows, all from one sample in a study of long-term antiretroviral therapy in people with HIV. Generated by immunoSEQ multiplex PCR, the TCRdb table keeps only in-frame clones and is missing some. Altogether about 17,000 clones are present, 75% to 95% being singletons, with the ten largest covering around 9.3%. The sequencing used unsorted PBMCs, collected 0.3 years after starting antiretroviral therapy. Receptors originate from a man aged 60 to 69 with HIV. Each CDR3 is given with its conserved first and last residue. The order of the fields is V gene, J gene, D gene, clone size, CDR3 DNA, CDR3 protein. A D gene is named only where the DNA matches it firmly. Size is stated for part of the rows, as once, few or many counts, or as a class when the clone is expanded.

V: TRBV15
J: TRBJ2-7
D: .
size: once
DNA: TGTGCCACCAGCTTCCGAAGGGTCTACGAGCAGTACTTC
CDR3: CATSFRRVYEQYF

V: TRBV30
J: TRBJ1-2
D: .
size: few
DNA: TGTGCCTGGAGCTATCTCGGTGGAGTAGGCTATGGCTACACCTTC
CDR3: CAWSYLGGVGYGYTF

V: TRBV7-9
J: TRBJ2-5
D: TRBD1
size: once
DNA: TGTGCCAGCAGCTTATGGACAGGGACGGAGACCCAGTACTTC
CDR3: CASSLWTGTETQYF

V: TRBV19
J: TRBJ1-1
D: .
size: .
DNA: TGTGCCAGTAGTATAGGGGCAGTAGTGGGCACTGAAGCTTTCTTT
CDR3: CASSIGAVVGTEAFF

V: TRBV5-1
J: TRBJ2-1
D: TRBD2
size: .
DNA: TGCGCCAGCAGCTTGGGGGCTAGCGGATACAATGAGCAGTTCTTC
CDR3: CASSLGASGYNEQFF

V: TRBV9
J: TRBJ2-5
D: TRBD2
size: once
DNA: TGTGCCAGCAGCGTAGGACTAGCGGGATCAGAGACCCAGTACTTC
CDR3: CASSVGLAGSETQYF

V: TRBV28
J: TRBJ2-3
D: TRBD2
size: .
DNA: TGTGCCAGCATACCTATGGCAGGGACTAGCGCAACAGATACGCAGTATTTT
CDR3: CASIPMAGTSATDTQYF

V: TRBV19
J: TRBJ2-5
D: .
size: once
DNA: TGTGCCAGTAGTCGCCGTTACGGACAGCAAGAGACCCAGTACTTC
CDR3: CASSRRYGQQETQYF

V: TRBV5-6
J: TRBJ2-5
D: .
size: .
DNA: TGTGCCAGCAGCCTCCGCGAGACCCAGTACTTC
CDR3: CASSLRETQYF

V: TRBV14
J: TRBJ1-1
D: .
size: .
DNA: TGTGCCAGCAGCCAAGGAGGGTTGTTTGGGAACATGAACACTGAAGCTTTCTTT
CDR3: CASSQGGLFGNMNTEAFF

V: TRBV6-1
J: TRBJ2-7
D: .
size: .
DNA: TGTGCCAGCAGTCCCCGGACCCTCGAGCAGTACTTC
CDR3: CASSPRTLEQYF

V: TRBV19
J: TRBJ2-7
D: .
size: .
DNA: TGTGCCAGTAGTATAGGGCGGCAGGCCTACGAGCAGTACTTC
CDR3: CASSIGRQAYEQYF

V: TRBV27
J: TRBJ2-7
D: TRBD1
size: .
DNA: TGTGCCAGCAGTGGAAGGACAGGGGGGCGCGACGAGCAGTACTTC
CDR3: CASSGRTGGRDEQYF

V: TRBV18
J: TRBJ2-3
D: TRBD2
size: .
DNA: TGTGCCAGCTCACCAAGGACTAGCGGGGGAACAGATACGCAGTATTTT
CDR3: CASSPRTSGGTDTQYF

V: TRBV19
J: TRBJ2-1
D: .
size: .
DNA: TGTGCCAGTAGTACGACCTTTAGTGGGGATGAGCAGTTCTTC
CDR3: CASSTTFSGDEQFF

V: TRBV18
J: TRBJ1-1
D: .
size: few
DNA: TGTGCCAGCTCACCTAATGGAAGGGGGACTGAAGCTTTCTTT
CDR3: CASSPNGRGTEAFF

V: TRBV2
J: TRBJ2-7
D: .
size: .
DNA: TGTGCCAGCAGTGGGTGGACAGCCGCTTCCTACGAGCAGTACTTC
CDR3: CASSGWTAASYEQYF

V: TRBV7-9
J: TRBJ1-2
D: TRBD1
size: .
DNA: TGTGCCAGCAGCTTAGTAACAGGGGACGGCTACACCTTC
CDR3: CASSLVTGDGYTF

V: TRBV2
J: TRBJ1-4
D: .
size: .
DNA: TGTGCCAGCAGTGACCCGGCATCGTCTAATGAAAAACTGTTTTTT
CDR3: CASSDPASSNEKLFF

V: TRBV5-6
J: TRBJ1-2
D: .
size: .
DNA: TGTGCCAGCAGCTTGCTGGGGGCGCGGAACTATGGCTACACCTTC
CDR3: CASSLLGARNYGYTF

V: TRBV7-8
J: TRBJ2-1
D: .
size: medium-sized
DNA: TGTGCCAGCATGGTCGGCAATGAGCAGTTCTTC
CDR3: CASMVGNEQFF

V: TRBV5-1
J: TRBJ2-5
D: .
size: once
DNA: TGCGCCAGCAGCTTGGAACTCAGGGGTGAGACCCAGTACTTC
CDR3: CASSLELRGETQYF

V: TRBV27
J: TRBJ2-5
D: TRBD1
size: .
DNA: TGTGCCAGCAGTTTATCGGGGAGACAGGGTCGCGAGACCCAGTACTTC
CDR3: CASSLSGRQGRETQYF

V: TRBV11-2
J: TRBJ1-4
D: .
size: .
DNA: TGTGCCAGCAGAGCTTATCGCCTCGGGGGTGAAAAACTGTTTTTT
CDR3: CASRAYRLGGEKLFF

V: TRBV5-1
J: TRBJ1-1
D: .
size: .
DNA: TGCGCCAGCAGGAAAACCGGGACGTCCAGTGGAGAAGCTTTCTTT
CDR3: CASRKTGTSSGEAFF

V: TRBV19
J: TRBJ2-7
D: .
size: .
DNA: TGTGCCAGTAGTATCTGGGGAACCGAGCAGTACTTC
CDR3: CASSIWGTEQYF

V: TRBV9
J: TRBJ2-1
D: TRBD2
size: .
DNA: TGTGCCAGCAATCCGGGGGGGGCGACCTACAATGAGCAGTTCTTC
CDR3: CASNPGGATYNEQFF

V: TRBV21-1
J: TRBJ2-1
D: .
size: .
DNA: .
CDR3: CASSKVRVGQGTSGPYNEQFF

V: TRBV5-5
J: TRBJ2-1
D: TRBD1
size: .
DNA: TGTGCCAGCAGCTCCTTGCTATATCGGGACAGGGGGCAAGGTGAGCAGTTCTTC
CDR3: CASSSLLYRDRGQGEQFF

V: TRBV27
J: TRBJ2-7
D: TRBD2
size: once
DNA: TGTGCCAGCAGTTTTCGAGCGGGGCGTGCCTACGAGCAGTACTTC
CDR3: CASSFRAGRAYEQYF

V: TRBV30
J: TRBJ2-7
D: .
size: .
DNA: TGTGCCTGGAGTCAGTCGCTCTCCTACGAGCAGTACTTC
CDR3: CAWSQSLSYEQYF

V: TRBV5-8
J: TRBJ2-2
D: .
size: .
DNA: TGTGCCAGCAGGCCTACAGGGTATGACACCGGGGAGCTGTTTTTT
CDR3: CASRPTGYDTGELFF

V: TRBV5-6
J: TRBJ2-5
D: TRBD2
size: .
DNA: TGTGCCAGCACCAAGGGGACGGGAGGAATGGAGACCCAGTACTTC
CDR3: CASTKGTGGMETQYF

V: TRBV6-1
J: TRBJ2-7
D: .
size: once
DNA: TGTGCCAGCAGTGAACGGATCGACGAGCAGTACTTC
CDR3: CASSERIDEQYF

V: TRBV5-6
J: TRBJ2-7
D: .
size: once
DNA: TGTGCCAGCAGCTTGGTGCAGGGCCACGAGCAGTACTTC
CDR3: CASSLVQGHEQYF

V: TRBV7-3
J: TRBJ2-3
D: .
size: .
DNA: TGTGCCAGCAGCCCGAGAAATTCAGGGCCGGCAGATACGCAGTATTTT
CDR3: CASSPRNSGPADTQYF

V: TRBV2
J: TRBJ2-3
D: TRBD2
size: .
DNA: TGTGCCAGCGAACCGGGACTAGCGGGGGGGTATACAGATACGCAGTATTTT
CDR3: CASEPGLAGGYTDTQYF

V: TRBV2
J: TRBJ2-5
D: .
size: .
DNA: TGTGCCAGCAGCCCGGGACCCTTGAACCAGTACTTC
CDR3: CASSPGPLNQYF

V: TRBV10-1
J: TRBJ2-5
D: .
size: .
DNA: TGCGCCAGCAGTGAGTCTTGGGCACAAGAGACCCAGTACTTC
CDR3: CASSESWAQETQYF

V: TRBV30
J: TRBJ1-2
D: TRBD1
size: once
DNA: TGTGCCTGGAGTGAACAGGGGGCCGTCTATGGCTACACCTTC
CDR3: CAWSEQGAVYGYTF

V: TRBV5-6
J: TRBJ1-6
D: .
size: .
DNA: TGTGCCAGCAGCTTGTGGGGAAAACCCCTCCACTTT
CDR3: CASSLWGKPLHF

V: TRBV5-4
J: TRBJ2-7
D: .
size: once
DNA: TGTGCCAGCAGCTTAGACCGGAGAAGCTACGAGCAGTACTTC
CDR3: CASSLDRRSYEQYF

V: TRBV10-2
J: TRBJ2-1
D: .
size: .
DNA: TGCGCCAGCAGTATGGGCGGGGTTGCGGGAAAAAAGCAGTTCTTC
CDR3: CASSMGGVAGKKQFF

V: TRBV27
J: TRBJ2-1
D: .
size: few
DNA: TGTGCCAGCAGTTATACAGGGCCCGATGAGCAGTTCTTC
CDR3: CASSYTGPDEQFF

V: TRBV11-3
J: TRBJ2-5
D: TRBD2
size: .
DNA: TGTGCCAGCAGCTTAGTCGGGAGGGGACTAGCGGGATACGGAGAGACCCAGTACTTC
CDR3: CASSLVGRGLAGYGETQYF

V: TRBV27
J: TRBJ1-6
D: .
size: once
DNA: TGTGCCAGCAGTTTCAACGTTATTCATAATTCACCCCTCCACTTT
CDR3: CASSFNVIHNSPLHF

V: TRBV9
J: TRBJ2-2
D: .
size: .
DNA: TGTGCCAGCAGCGCCCGGACAGCGAACACCGGGGAGCTGTTTTTT
CDR3: CASSARTANTGELFF

V: TRBV9
J: TRBJ2-1
D: TRBD2
size: .
DNA: TGTGCCAGCAGTAAAACTAGCGGCCTTTACAATGAGCAGTTCTTC
CDR3: CASSKTSGLYNEQFF

V: TRBV6-5
J: TRBJ2-7
D: .
size: .
DNA: TGTGCCAGCAGTTACGGGGTCCCGAGCGAGCAGTACTTC
CDR3: CASSYGVPSEQYF

V: TRBV9
J: TRBJ1-3
D: .
size: .
DNA: TGTGCCAGCAGCGTAGGGGGCACGGGGGGAAACACCATATATTTT
CDR3: CASSVGGTGGNTIYF

V: TRBV30
J: TRBJ2-5
D: .
size: .
DNA: TGTGCCTCTCACCCCATTATTAAGCAAGAGACCCAGTACTTC
CDR3: CASHPIIKQETQYF

V: TRBV19
J: TRBJ1-5
D: .
size: few
DNA: TGTGCCAGTAGCCCGATACGACAGCCCCAGCATTTT
CDR3: CASSPIRQPQHF

V: TRBV5-1
J: TRBJ2-5
D: TRBD2
size: .
DNA: TGCGCCAGCAGCTTGGGGGCTCTAGCGGCGCCCCAAGAGACCCAGTACTTC
CDR3: CASSLGALAAPQETQYF

V: TRBV7-2
J: TRBJ2-5
D: TRBD1
size: .
DNA: TGTGCCAGCAGCCCCCGGACAGGGCTGGAGACCCAGTACTTC
CDR3: CASSPRTGLETQYF

V: TRBV6-6
J: TRBJ2-2
D: .
size: .
DNA: TGTGCCAGCAGTCCCCCCTCCTCCGGGGAGCTGTTTTTT
CDR3: CASSPPSSGELFF

V: TRBV7-6
J: TRBJ2-2
D: .
size: .
DNA: TGTGCCAGTAGACGTACGCAGAACACCGGGGAGCTGTTTTTT
CDR3: CASRRTQNTGELFF

V: TRBV2
J: TRBJ2-5
D: .
size: .
DNA: TGTGCCAGCAAAACCGGGACAAACTCTGTGAACCAGTACTTC
CDR3: CASKTGTNSVNQYF

V: TRBV5-8
J: TRBJ1-3
D: .
size: once
DNA: TGTGCCAGCAGCTTCCTCCAGGGCAGGAGCTCTGGAAACACCATATATTTT
CDR3: CASSFLQGRSSGNTIYF

V: TRBV9
J: TRBJ1-2
D: .
size: .
DNA: TGTGCCAGCAGCGCCGGGACACGAGCTAACTATGGCTACACCTTC
CDR3: CASSAGTRANYGYTF

V: TRBV12-2
J: TRBJ2-7
D: .
size: .
DNA: TGTGCAAGTCGCTTAGCGCGACGGGGGCCAGTGTACGAGCAGTACTTC
CDR3: CASRLARRGPVYEQYF